The clone carrying this TCR beta chain showed up just a few times. The target antigen is unknown. This entry is derived from a study of cytomegalovirus exposure and HLA in healthy donors. Findings and limits, study-wide: CMV serostatus was the sole immune exposure information available. As confirmed in vitro, a few CMV-associated chains were specific for CMV antigens. Analysis was carried out at a later point, and it linked a missense DCLRE1C variant to TCR beta V- and J-gene trimming. For most TCR beta V segments, an earlier analysis put the productive rate at about 87% or about 30% of the time.

It was with 60 Vbeta and 13 Jbeta primers that the PCR ran. Measured with immunoSEQ multiplex PCR; TCRdb has only the in-frame clones, and not every one. The data show more than 85,000 clones, about 12% seen once. The sample taken for sequencing was PBMCs. This clonotype was sampled from a middle-aged man in good health and CMV-seropositive.

The CDR3 reads CAIKSGSSTDTQYF. The DNA for the CDR3 is TGTGCCATCAAAAGCGGCTCCAGCACAGATACGCAGTATTTT. The rearrangement joins TRBV10-3 to TRBJ2-3; D is perhaps TRBD2 (5 bases). V gave up 7 bases and J gave up 0 bases, with 11 bases separating them. The CDR3 sequence is 14 residues long. The germline gives CDR1 ENHRY, CDR2 SYGVKD.